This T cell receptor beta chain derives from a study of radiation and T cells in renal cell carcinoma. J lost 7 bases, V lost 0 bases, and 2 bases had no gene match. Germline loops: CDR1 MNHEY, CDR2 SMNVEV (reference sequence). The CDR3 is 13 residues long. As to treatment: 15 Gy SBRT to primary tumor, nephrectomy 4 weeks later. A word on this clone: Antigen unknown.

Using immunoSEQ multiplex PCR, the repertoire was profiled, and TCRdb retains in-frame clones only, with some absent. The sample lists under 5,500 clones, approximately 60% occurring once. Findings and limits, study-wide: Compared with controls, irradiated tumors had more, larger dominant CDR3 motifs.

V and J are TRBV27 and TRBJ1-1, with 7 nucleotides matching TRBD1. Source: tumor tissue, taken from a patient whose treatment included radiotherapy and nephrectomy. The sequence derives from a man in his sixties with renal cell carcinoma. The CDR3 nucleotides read TGTGCCAGCAGTTTATCCAGGGGGAGTGAAGCTTTCTTT. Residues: CASSLSRGSEAFF.